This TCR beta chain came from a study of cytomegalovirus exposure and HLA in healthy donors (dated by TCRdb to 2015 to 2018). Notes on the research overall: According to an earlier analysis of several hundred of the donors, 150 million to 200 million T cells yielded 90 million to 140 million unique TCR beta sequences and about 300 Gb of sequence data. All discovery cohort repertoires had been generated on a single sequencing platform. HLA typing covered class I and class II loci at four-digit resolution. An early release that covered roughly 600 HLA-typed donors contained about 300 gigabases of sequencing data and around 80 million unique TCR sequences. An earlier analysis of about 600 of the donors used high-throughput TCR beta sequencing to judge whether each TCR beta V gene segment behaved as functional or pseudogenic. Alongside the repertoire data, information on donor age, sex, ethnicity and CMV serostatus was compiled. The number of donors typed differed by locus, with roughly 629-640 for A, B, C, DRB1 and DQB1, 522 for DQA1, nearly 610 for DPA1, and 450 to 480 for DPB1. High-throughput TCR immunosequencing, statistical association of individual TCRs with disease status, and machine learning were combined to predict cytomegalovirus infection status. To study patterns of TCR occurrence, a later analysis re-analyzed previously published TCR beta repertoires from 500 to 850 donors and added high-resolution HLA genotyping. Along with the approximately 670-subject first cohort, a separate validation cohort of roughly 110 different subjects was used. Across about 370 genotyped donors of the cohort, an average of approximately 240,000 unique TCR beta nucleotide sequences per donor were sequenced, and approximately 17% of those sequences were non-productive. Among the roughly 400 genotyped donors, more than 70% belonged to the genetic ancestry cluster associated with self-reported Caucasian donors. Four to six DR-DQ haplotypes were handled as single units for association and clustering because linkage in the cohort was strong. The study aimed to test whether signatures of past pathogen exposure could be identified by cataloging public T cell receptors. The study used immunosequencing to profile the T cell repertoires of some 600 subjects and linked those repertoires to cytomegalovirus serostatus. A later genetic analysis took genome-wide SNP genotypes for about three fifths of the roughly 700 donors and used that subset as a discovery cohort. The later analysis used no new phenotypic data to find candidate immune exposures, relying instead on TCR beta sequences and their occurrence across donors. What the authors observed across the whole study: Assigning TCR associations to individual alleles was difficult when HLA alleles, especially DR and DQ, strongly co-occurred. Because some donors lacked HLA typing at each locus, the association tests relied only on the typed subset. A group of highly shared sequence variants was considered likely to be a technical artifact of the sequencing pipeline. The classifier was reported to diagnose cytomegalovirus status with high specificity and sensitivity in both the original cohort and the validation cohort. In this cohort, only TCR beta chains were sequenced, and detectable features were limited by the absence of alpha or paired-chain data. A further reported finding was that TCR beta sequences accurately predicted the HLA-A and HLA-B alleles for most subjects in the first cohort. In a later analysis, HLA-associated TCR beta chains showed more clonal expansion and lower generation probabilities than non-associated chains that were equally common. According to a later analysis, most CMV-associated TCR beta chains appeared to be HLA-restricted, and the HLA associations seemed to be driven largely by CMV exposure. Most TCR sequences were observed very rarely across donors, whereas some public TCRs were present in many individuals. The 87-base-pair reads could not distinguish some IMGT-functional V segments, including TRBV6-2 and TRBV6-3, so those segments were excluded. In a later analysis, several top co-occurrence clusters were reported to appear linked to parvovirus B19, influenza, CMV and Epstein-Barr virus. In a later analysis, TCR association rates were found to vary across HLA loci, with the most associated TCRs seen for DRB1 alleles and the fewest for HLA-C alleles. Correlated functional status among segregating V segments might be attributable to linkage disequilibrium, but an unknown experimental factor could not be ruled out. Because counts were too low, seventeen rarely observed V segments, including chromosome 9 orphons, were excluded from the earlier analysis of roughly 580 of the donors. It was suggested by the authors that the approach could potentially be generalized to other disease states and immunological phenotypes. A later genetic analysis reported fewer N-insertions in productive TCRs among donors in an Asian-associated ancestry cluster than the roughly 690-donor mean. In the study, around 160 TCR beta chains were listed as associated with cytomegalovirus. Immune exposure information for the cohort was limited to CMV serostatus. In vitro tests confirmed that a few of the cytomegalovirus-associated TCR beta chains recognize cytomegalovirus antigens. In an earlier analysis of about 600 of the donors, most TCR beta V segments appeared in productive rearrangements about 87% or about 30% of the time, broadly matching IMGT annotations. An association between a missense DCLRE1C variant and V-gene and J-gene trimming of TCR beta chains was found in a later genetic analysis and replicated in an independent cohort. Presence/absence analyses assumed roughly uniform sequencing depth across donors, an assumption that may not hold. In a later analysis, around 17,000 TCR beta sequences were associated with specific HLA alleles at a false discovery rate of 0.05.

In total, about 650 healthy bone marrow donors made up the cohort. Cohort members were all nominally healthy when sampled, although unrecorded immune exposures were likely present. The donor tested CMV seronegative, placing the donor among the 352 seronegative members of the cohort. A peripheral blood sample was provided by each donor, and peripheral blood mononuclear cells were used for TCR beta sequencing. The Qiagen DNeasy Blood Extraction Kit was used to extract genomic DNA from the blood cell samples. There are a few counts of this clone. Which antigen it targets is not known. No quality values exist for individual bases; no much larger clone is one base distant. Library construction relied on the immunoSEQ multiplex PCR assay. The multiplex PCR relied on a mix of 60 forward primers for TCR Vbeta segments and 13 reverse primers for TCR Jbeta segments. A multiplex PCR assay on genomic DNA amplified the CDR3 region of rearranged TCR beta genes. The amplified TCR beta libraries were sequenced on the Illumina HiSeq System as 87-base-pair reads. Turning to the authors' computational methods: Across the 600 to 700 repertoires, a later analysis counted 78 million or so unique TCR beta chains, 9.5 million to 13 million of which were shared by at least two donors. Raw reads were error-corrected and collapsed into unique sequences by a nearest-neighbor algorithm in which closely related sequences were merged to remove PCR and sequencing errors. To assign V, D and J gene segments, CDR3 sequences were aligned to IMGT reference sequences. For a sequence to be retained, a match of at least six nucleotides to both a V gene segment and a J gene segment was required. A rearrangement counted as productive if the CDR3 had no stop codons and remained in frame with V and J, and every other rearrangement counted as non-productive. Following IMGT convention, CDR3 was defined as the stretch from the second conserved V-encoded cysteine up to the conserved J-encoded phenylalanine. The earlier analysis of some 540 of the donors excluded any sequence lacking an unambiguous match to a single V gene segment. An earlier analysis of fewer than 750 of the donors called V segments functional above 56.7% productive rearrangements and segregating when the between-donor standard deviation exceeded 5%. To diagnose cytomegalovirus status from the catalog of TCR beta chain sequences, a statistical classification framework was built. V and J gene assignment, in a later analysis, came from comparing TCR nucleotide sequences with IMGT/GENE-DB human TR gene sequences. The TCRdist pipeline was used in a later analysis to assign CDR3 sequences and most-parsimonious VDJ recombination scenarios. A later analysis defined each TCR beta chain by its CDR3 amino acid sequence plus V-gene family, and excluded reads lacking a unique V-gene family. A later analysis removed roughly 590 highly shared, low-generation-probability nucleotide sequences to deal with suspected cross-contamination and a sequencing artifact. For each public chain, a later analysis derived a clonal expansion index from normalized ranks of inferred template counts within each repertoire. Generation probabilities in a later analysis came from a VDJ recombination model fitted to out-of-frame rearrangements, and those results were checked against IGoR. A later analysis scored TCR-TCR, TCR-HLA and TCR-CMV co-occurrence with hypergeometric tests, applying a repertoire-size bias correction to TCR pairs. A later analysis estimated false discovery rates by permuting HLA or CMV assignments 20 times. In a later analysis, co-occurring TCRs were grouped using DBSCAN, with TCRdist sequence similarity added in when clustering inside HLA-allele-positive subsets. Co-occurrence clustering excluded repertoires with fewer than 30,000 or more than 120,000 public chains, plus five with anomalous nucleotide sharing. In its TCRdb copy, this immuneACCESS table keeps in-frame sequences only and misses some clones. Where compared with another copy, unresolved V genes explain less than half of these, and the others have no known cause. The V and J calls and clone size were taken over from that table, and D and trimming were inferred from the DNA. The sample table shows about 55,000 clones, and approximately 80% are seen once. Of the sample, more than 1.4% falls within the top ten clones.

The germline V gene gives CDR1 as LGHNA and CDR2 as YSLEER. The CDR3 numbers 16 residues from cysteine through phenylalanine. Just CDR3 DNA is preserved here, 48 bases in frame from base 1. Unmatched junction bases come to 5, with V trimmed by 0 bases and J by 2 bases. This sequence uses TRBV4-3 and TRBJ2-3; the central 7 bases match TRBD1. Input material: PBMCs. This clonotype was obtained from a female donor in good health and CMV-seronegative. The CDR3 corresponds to CASSQDKTGATDTQYF. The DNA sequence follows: TGCGCCAGCAGCCAAGATAAAACAGGGGCCACAGATACGCAGTATTTT.